The present T cell receptor beta chain was sequenced within a study of follicular helper T cells after annual influenza vaccination. The CDR3 runs 15 residues. Germline V gene sequence: CDR1 SGDLS, CDR2 YYNGEE. V lost 5 bases, J lost 2 bases, and 17 bases lay in between. Sequencing of TCRB used Survey level resolution. The repertoire was sequenced with immunoSEQ multiplex PCR; TCRdb's copy has only in-frame clones and lacks some. Of around 3,000 clones listed, around 84% are singletons. Specified time point: 2014-2015 season, 7 days after vaccination. The chain carries TRBV9 and TRBJ2-7, with D possibly TRBD2 on 6 matching bases. The sequences come from CXCR5+ CD38- circulating T follicular helper cells from blood, collected 7 days after influenza vaccination. Subset meaning: circulating Tfh, non-naive CD4+CXCR5+PD-1+ (ICOS+CD38+ or ICOS-CD38-). The receptor's source is an adult who received the influenza vaccine. In nucleotides, the CDR3 is TGTGCCAGCAGGGGGCACCGGGACTCCCCCTACGAGCAGTACTTC. Its translation: CASRGHRDSPYEQYF.